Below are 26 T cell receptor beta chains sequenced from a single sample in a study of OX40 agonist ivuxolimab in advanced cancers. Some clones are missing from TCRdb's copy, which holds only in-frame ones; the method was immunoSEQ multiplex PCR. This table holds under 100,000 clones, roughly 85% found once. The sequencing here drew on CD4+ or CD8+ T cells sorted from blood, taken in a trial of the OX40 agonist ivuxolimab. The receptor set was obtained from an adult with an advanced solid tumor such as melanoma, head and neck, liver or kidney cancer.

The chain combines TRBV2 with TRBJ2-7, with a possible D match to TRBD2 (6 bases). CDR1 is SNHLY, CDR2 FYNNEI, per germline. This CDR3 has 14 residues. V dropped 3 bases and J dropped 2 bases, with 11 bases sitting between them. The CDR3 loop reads CASSEGGYTYEQYF. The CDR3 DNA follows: TGTGCCAGCAGTGAGGGGGGATACACCTACGAGCAGTACTTC.

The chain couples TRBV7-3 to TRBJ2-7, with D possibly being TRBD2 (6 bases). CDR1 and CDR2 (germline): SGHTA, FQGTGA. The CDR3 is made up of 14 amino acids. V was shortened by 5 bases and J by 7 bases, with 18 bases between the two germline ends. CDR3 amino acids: CASSPGTGGGEQYF. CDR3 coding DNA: TGTGCCAGCAGCCCGGGGACTGGCGGCGGGGAGCAGTACTTC.

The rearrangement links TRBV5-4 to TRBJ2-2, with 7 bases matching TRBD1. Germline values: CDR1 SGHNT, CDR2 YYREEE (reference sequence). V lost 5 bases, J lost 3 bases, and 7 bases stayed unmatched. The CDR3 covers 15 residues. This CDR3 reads CASSPGQGDTGELFF. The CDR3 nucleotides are TGTGCCAGCAGTCCTGGGCAGGGGGACACCGGGGAGCTGTTTTTT.

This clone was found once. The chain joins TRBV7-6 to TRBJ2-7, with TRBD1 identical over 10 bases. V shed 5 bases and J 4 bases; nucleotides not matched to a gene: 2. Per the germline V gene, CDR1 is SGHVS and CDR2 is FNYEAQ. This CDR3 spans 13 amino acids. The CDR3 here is CASSRTGGYEQYF. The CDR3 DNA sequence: TGTGCCAGCAGCAGGACAGGGGGGTACGAGCAGTACTTC.

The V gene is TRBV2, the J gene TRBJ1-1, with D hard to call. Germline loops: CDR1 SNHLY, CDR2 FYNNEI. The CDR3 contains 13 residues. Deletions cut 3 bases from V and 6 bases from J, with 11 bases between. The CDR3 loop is CASSDGKGAEAFF. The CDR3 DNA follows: TGTGCCAGCAGTGATGGTAAGGGCGCTGAAGCTTTCTTT.

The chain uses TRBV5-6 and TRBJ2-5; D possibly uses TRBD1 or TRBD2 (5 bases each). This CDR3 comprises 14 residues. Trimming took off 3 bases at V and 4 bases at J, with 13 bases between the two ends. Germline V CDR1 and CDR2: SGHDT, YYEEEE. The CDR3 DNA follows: TGTGCCAGCAGCTCCGGGACGCTCGTAGAGACCCAGTACTTC. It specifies CASSSGTLVETQYF.

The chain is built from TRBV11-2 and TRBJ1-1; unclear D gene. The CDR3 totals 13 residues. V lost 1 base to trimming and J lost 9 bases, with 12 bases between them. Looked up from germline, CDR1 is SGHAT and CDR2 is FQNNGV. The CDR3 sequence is CASSLGLSGKAFF. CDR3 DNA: TGTGCCAGCAGCTTAGGGTTGAGCGGGAAAGCTTTCTTT.

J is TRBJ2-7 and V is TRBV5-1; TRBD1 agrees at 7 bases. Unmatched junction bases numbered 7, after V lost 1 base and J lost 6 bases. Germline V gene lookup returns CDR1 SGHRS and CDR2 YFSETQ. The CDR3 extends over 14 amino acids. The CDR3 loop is CASSLTGQEVEQYF. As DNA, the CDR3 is TGCGCCAGCAGCTTGACTGGACAGGAGGTCGAGCAGTACTTC.

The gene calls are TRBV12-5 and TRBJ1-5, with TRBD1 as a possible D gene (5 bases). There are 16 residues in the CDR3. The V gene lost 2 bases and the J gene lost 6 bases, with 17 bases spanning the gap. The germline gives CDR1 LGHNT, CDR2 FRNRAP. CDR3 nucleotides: TGTGCTAGTGGTTTGCCAAGAGGACAAATCTCTCAGCCCCAGCATTTT. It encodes CASGLPRGQISQPQHF.

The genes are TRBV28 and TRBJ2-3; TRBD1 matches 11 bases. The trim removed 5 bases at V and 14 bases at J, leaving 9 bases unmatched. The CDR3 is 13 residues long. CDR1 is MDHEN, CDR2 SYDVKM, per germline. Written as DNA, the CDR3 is TGTGCCAGCAGTCCCGGACAGGGGGCAAGGGGGTATTTT. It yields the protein CASSPGQGARGYF.

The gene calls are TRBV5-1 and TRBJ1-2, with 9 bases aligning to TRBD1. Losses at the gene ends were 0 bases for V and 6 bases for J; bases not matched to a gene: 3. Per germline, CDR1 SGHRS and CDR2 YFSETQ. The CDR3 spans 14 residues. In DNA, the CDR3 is TGCGCCAGCAGCTTGGAGGGACAGGGAAATGGCTACACCTTC. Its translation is CASSLEGQGNGYTF.

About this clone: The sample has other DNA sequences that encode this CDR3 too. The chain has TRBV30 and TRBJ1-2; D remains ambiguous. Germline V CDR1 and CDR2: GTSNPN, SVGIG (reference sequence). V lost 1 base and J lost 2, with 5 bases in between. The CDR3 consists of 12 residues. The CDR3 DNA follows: TGTGCCTGGAGTGGGGTAAACTATGGCTACACCTTC. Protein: CAWSGVNYGYTF.

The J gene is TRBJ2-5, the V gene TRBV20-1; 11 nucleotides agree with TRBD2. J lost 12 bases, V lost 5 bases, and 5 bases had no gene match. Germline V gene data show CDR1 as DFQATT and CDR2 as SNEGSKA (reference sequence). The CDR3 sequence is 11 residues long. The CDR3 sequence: CSAAIAGGEYF. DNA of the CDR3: TGCAGTGCTGCCATAGCGGGGGGGGAGTACTTC.

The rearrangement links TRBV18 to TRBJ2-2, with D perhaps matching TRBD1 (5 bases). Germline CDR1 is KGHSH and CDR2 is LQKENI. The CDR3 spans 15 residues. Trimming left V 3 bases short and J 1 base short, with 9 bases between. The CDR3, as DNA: TGTGCCAGCTCACCCTGGCAGGGGAACACCGGGGAGCTGTTTTTT. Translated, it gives CASSPWQGNTGELFF.

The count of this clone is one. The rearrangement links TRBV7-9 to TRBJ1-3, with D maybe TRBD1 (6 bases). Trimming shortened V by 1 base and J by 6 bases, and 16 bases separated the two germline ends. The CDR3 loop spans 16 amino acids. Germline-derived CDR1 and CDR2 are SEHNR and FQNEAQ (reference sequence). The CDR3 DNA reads TGTGCCAGCAGCTTAGGCTCCGGGACACTTTTAAACACCATATATTTT. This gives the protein CASSLGSGTLLNTIYF.

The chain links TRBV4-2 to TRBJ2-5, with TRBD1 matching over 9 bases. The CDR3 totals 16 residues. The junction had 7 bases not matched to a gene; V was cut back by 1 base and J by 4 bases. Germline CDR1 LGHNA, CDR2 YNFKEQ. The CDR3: CASSQGLTGGAETQYF. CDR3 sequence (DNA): TGTGCCAGCAGCCAAGGGCTTACAGGGGGCGCAGAGACCCAGTACTTC.

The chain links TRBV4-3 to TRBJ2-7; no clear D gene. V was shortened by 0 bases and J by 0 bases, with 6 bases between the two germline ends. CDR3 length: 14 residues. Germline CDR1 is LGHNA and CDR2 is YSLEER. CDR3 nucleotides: TGCGCCAGCAGCCAAGACAGGAGCTCCTACGAGCAGTACTTC. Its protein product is CASSQDRSSYEQYF.

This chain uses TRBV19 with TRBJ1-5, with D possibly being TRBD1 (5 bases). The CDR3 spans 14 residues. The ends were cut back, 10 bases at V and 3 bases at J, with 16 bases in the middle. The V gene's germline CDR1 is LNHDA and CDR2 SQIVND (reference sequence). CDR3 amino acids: CAIGGVQVNQPQHF. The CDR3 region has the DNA TGTGCCATCGGGGGGGTGCAGGTCAATCAGCCCCAGCATTTT.

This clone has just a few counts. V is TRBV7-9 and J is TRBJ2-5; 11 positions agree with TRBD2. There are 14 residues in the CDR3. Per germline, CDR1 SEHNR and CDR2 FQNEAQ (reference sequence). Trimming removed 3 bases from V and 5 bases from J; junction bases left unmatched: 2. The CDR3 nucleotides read TGTGCCAGCAGCTTTAGCGGGGGGGCTGAGACCCAGTACTTC. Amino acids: CASSFSGGAETQYF.

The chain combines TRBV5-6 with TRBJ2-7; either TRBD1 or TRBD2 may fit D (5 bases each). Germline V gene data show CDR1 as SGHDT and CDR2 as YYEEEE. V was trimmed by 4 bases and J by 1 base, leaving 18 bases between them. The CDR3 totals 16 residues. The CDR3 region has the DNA TGTGCCAGCAGCGCGTTTTCGGGACGGCCTTCCTACGAGCAGTACTTC. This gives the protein CASSAFSGRPSYEQYF. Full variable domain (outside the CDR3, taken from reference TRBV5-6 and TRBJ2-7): DAGVTQSPTHLIKTRGQQVTLRCSPKSGHDTVSWYQQALGQGPQFIFQYYEEEERQRGNFPDRFSGHQFPNYSSELNVNALLLGDSALYLCASSAFSGRPSYEQYFGPGTRLTVT.

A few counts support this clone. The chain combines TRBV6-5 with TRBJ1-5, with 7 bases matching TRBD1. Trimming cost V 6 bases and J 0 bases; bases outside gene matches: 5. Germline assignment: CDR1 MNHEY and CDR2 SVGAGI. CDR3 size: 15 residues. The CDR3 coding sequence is TGTGCCAGCAGGCCACAGGGGCCTAGCAATCAGCCCCAGCATTTT. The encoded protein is CASRPQGPSNQPQHF.

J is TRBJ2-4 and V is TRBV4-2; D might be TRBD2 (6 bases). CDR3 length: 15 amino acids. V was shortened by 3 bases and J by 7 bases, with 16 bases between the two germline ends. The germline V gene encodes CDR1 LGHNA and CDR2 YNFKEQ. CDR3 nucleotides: TGTGCCAGCAGCCATGGTTCGGGGGTCCCTAACATTCAGTACTTC. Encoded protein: CASSHGSGVPNIQYF.

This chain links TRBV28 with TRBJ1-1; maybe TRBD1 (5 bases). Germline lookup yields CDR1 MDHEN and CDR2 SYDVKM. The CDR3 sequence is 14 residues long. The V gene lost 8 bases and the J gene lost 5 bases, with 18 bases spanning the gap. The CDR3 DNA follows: TGTGCCAGCTACTCCGGACGGGGGAATACTGAAGCTTTCTTT. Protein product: CASYSGRGNTEAFF. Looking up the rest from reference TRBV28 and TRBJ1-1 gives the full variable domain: DVKVTQSSRYLVKRTGEKVFLECVQDMDHENMFWYRQDPGLGLRLIYFSYDVKMKEKGDIPEGYSVSREKKERFSLILESASTNQTSMYLCASYSGRGNTEAFFGQGTRLTVV.

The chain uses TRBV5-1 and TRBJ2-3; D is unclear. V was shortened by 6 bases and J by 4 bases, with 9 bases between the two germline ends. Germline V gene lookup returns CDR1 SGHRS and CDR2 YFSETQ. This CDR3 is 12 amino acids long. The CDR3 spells CASTLDADTQYF. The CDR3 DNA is TGCGCCAGCACACTGGATGCAGATACGCAGTATTTT.

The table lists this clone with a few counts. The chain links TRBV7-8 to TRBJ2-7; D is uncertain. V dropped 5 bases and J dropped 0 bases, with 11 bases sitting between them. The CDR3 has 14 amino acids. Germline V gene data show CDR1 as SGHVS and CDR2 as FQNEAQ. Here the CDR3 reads CASSPLTSSYEQYF. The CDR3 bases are TGTGCCAGCAGCCCCCTGACCAGCTCCTACGAGCAGTACTTC.

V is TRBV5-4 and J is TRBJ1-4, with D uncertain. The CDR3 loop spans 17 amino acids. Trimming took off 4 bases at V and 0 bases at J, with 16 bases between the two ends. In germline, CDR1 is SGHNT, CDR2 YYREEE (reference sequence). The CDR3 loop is CASSAGGAPATNEKLFF. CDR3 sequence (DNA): TGTGCCAGCAGCGCCGGCGGCGCACCTGCAACTAATGAAAAACTGTTTTTT. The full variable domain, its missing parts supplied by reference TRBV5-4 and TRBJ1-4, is ETGVTQSPTHLIKTRGQQVTLRCSSQSGHNTVSWYQQALGQGPQFIFQYYREEENGRGNFPPRFSGLQFPNYSSELNVNALELDDSALYLCASSAGGAPATNEKLFFGSGTQLSVL.